Each of the 15 T cell receptor beta chains below was sequenced from the same sample in a study of cytomegalovirus exposure and HLA in healthy donors (dated by TCRdb to 2015 to 2018). The protocol used for the library was the immunoSEQ multiplex PCR assay. For the multiplex PCR, a mixture combining 60 forward primers for TCR Vbeta segments and 13 reverse primers for TCR Jbeta segments was used. Here the immuneACCESS table is served through TCRdb, limited to in-frame sequences with V and J called. Missing clones are a known gap in these copies; in checked studies unresolved V genes cover under half, and the rest lacks a known reason. Here the sample has roughly 120,000 clones; roughly 68% occur a single time. Of the sample, around 4% falls within the top ten clones. Sequences were obtained from PBMCs. All receptors come from a woman aged 45 to 65 in good health and CMV-seropositive.

This chain uses TRBV9 with TRBJ2-3; 7 nucleotides line up with TRBD2. This CDR3 spans 15 amino acids. Per the germline V gene, CDR1 is SGDLS and CDR2 is YYNGEE. The V segment lost 1 base and the J segment 5 bases; nucleotides outside the gene matches: 7. The CDR3: CASSVSPASGDTQYF. CDR3 DNA: TGTGCCAGCAGCGTAAGTCCGGCTAGCGGAGATACGCAGTATTTT.

Written as DNA, the CDR3 is TGTGCCAGCAGCCGGACAGGGGGTTCACCCCTCCACTTT. Translation: CASSRTGGSPLHF. The chain is built from TRBV7-2 and TRBJ1-6; TRBD1 matches 10 bases. V lost 5 bases and J lost 9; bases outside the gene matches: 1. In germline, CDR1 is SGHTA, CDR2 FQGNSA. The CDR3 contains 13 residues.

V gene TRBV11-2 combines with J gene TRBJ2-1, with D hard to call. CDR1 and CDR2 (germline): SGHAT, FQNNGV. There are 15 residues in the CDR3. V was pared by 2 bases and J by 3 bases, with 11 bases between. As DNA, the CDR3 is TGTGCCAGCAGCTTACGGGTTATCCTCTACAATGAGCAGTTCTTC. Translation gives CASSLRVILYNEQFF.

The J gene is TRBJ1-5, the V gene TRBV6-6; D uncertain. V lost 11 bases and J lost 6, with 14 bases in between. Germline CDR1 MNHNY, CDR2 SVGAGI (reference sequence). CDR3 length: 12 residues. CDR3 sequence: CACTVLGQPQHF. For the CDR3, the DNA is TGTGCCTGTACGGTCCTAGGTCAGCCCCAGCATTTT.

The rearrangement joins TRBV10-3 to TRBJ2-3, with D hard to call. The germline gives CDR1 ENHRY, CDR2 SYGVKD. This CDR3 has 15 residues. Trimming cost V 4 bases and J 4 bases, with 15 bases left between them. The CDR3 DNA follows: TGTGCCATCAGTGTTAGCTCCCCCGGTCCAGATACGCAGTATTTT. Residues: CAISVSSPGPDTQYF.

The rearrangement joins TRBV10-3 to TRBJ2-1; D gene ambiguous. The ends were cut back, 3 bases at V and 8 bases at J, with 14 bases in the middle. This CDR3 spans 14 amino acids. The germline V gene has CDR1 ENHRY and CDR2 SYGVKD. CDR3 sequence reads: CAISDGITSDEQFF. The DNA for the CDR3 is TGTGCCATCAGTGATGGAATAACAAGCGATGAGCAGTTCTTC.

V and J are TRBV7-2 and TRBJ2-5, with D maybe TRBD2 (6 bases). The CDR3 loop spans 11 amino acids. The V and J ends lost 11 bases and 6 bases respectively, with 13 bases between them. Germline V lookup: CDR1 SGHTA, CDR2 FQGNSA. The CDR3 spells CAVLALKTQYF. The CDR3 DNA follows: TGTGCCGTACTAGCTCTCAAGACCCAGTACTTC.

This rearrangement joins TRBV5-1 to TRBJ2-1, with TRBD2 matching over 8 bases. There are 16 residues in the CDR3. The V gene's germline CDR1 is SGHRS and CDR2 YFSETQ. V lost 3 bases and J lost 1; bases outside the gene matches: 6. The CDR3 is CASSWAGGRSYNEQFF. CDR3 DNA: TGCGCCAGCAGCTGGGCGGGGGGCAGGTCCTACAATGAGCAGTTCTTC.

The chain uses TRBV4-1 and TRBJ1-5; 7 bases are shared with TRBD1. The germline gives CDR1 MGHRA, CDR2 YSYEKL. V trimming: 0 bases; J trimming: 3 bases; junction bases outside the gene matches: 5. The length of the CDR3 is 16 residues. The CDR3 loop is CASSQDDRVSNQPQHF. DNA for the CDR3: TGCGCCAGCAGCCAAGATGACAGGGTGTCCAATCAGCCCCAGCATTTT.

This clone has just a few counts. V is TRBV15 and J is TRBJ2-5; 8 bases agree with TRBD2. This CDR3 has 18 amino acids. V gave up 2 bases and J gave up 7 bases; unmatched junction bases: 18. Germline loops: CDR1 LNHNV, CDR2 YYDKDF (reference sequence). CDR3 amino acids: CATSRPPGLGKDGGTQYF. The CDR3, as DNA: TGTGCCACCAGCAGACCGCCGGGACTAGGGAAGGACGGGGGGACCCAGTACTTC.

This clone was seen a few times. This chain connects TRBV29-1 to TRBJ1-1, with D maybe TRBD1 (5 bases). The V and J ends lost 0 bases and 11 bases respectively, with 10 bases between them. Germline loops: CDR1 SQVTM, CDR2 ANQGSEA. CDR3 length: 11 residues. As DNA, the CDR3 is TGCAGCGTTGAAGATAAGGGGTTTGCTTTCTTT. It encodes CSVEDKGFAFF.

The rearrangement uses TRBV7-9 and TRBJ1-5; D may be TRBD1 (6 bases). V was trimmed by 1 base and J by 6 bases, leaving 10 bases between them. From germline, CDR1 is SEHNR and CDR2 FQNEAQ (reference sequence). The CDR3 consists of 14 residues. The CDR3 spells CASSLGPGVQPQHF. The CDR3 DNA sequence: TGTGCCAGCAGCTTAGGACCAGGGGTTCAGCCCCAGCATTTT.

The V gene is TRBV2, the J gene TRBJ2-3, with 10 bases aligning to TRBD2. The CDR3 has 16 amino acids. Per the germline V gene, CDR1 is SNHLY and CDR2 is FYNNEI. With V trimmed by 8 bases and J by 4 bases, 12 bases remained unmatched. In DNA form, the CDR3 reads TGTGCCAGCCGAGCCGGCCTAGCGGGGGTGTCAGATACGCAGTATTTT. Encoded protein: CASRAGLAGVSDTQYF. The full variable domain, with the rest looked up from reference TRBV2 and TRBJ2-3, is EPEVTQTPSHQVTQMGQEVILRCVPISNHLYFYWYRQILGQKVEFLVSFYNNEISEKSEIFDDQFSVERPDGSNFTLKIRSTKLEDSAMYFCASRAGLAGVSDTQYFGPGTRLTVL.

The chain employs TRBV20-1 and TRBJ2-7, with no clear D. The CDR3 spans 11 residues. Germline V CDR1 and CDR2: DFQATT, SNEGSKA (reference sequence). Trimming stripped 3 bases from V and 4 bases from J, with 7 bases between. The CDR3 coding sequence is TGCAGTGCTAGGAGCCAATACGAGCAGTACTTC. It yields the protein CSARSQYEQYF.

In its sample, this clone was seen a few times. V usage is TRBV7-8 and J usage is TRBJ2-5, with 9 positions matching TRBD1. The J call may be mistaken, given a closer DNA end match to TRBJ2-7. The CDR3 spans 16 residues. The germline V gene has CDR1 SGHVS and CDR2 FQNEAQ. The CDR3 DNA sequence: TGTGCCAGCAGCTTAGTTCCGGGACAGGGAGGCCACGAGCAGTACTTC. This gives the protein CASSLVPGQGGHEQYF.